These 14 T cell receptor beta chains came from one sample sequenced in a study of cytomegalovirus exposure and HLA in healthy donors. Produced via immunoSEQ multiplex PCR; TCRdb's table is partial and in-frame only. The table has fewer than 70,000 clones, around 90% seen once. The sample comprised PBMCs. The source of these receptors is a man aged 18 to 30 in good health and CMV-seronegative.

V gene TRBV12-5 combines with J gene TRBJ2-1; D possibly corresponds to TRBD1 (6 bases). CDR1 and CDR2 (germline): LGHNT, FRNRAP. This CDR3 has 12 residues. Deletions cut 4 bases from V and 14 bases from J, with 15 bases between. This CDR3 is CASGSATGSKFF. In DNA form, the CDR3 reads TGTGCTAGTGGTTCCGCGACAGGTTCGAAGTTCTTC.

The chain couples TRBV5-1 to TRBJ1-1; 8 bases map to TRBD1. There are 15 residues in the CDR3. Trimming took 4 bases from V and 1 from J; bases not matched to a gene: 6. In germline, CDR1 is SGHRS, CDR2 YFSETQ. CDR3 amino acids: CASSVKTGGNTEAFF. The CDR3 bases are TGCGCCAGCAGCGTTAAAACAGGGGGGAACACTGAAGCTTTCTTT.

This clone has just one count. The chain couples TRBV2 to TRBJ1-2; weak D call: TRBD1 (5 bases). V gave up 2 bases and J gave up 4 bases, with 14 bases separating them. The CDR3 is 15 residues long. Germline assignment: CDR1 SNHLY and CDR2 FYNNEI. In DNA form, the CDR3 reads TGTGCCAGCAGTGAAAGGACATGGTCCCTCTATGGCTACACCTTC. Protein sequence: CASSERTWSLYGYTF.

This rearrangement joins TRBV6-1 to TRBJ2-7; TRBD2 aligns across 9 bases. Germline trimming cut 5 bases from V and 3 bases from J; bases unmatched to any gene: 5. The CDR3 is 14 amino acids. CDR1 and CDR2 from the germline V gene are MNHNS and SASEGT. For the CDR3, the DNA is TGTGCCAGCAGTCCGGGACTAGCTGGCTACGAGCAGTACTTC. Its translation: CASSPGLAGYEQYF.

This chain joins TRBV29-1 and TRBJ1-1; 7 bases map to TRBD1. V lost 7 bases and J lost 1; bases outside the gene matches: 6. The CDR3 spans 13 residues. Germline V CDR1 and CDR2: SQVTM, ANQGSEA. The CDR3 is CSALTGPNTEAFF. The CDR3 DNA sequence: TGCAGCGCGCTGACAGGGCCGAACACTGAAGCTTTCTTT.

The chain couples TRBV7-2 to TRBJ2-1, with D hard to call. CDR3 size: 13 residues. CDR1 and CDR2 from the germline V gene are SGHTA and FQGNSA. V lost 3 bases to trimming and J lost 7 bases, with 10 bases between them. The CDR3 DNA sequence: TGTGCCAGCAGCTTCTCTAGTATTAATGAGCAGTTCTTC. Residues: CASSFSSINEQFF.

V is TRBV6-1 and J is TRBJ1-3; perhaps TRBD1 as D (6 bases). V was trimmed by 0 bases and J by 8 bases, leaving 14 bases between them. The germline V gene encodes CDR1 MNHNS and CDR2 SASEGT. CDR3 length: 15 residues. CDR3 bases: TGTGCCAGCAGTGAAGCGGGCAGGGGACGTGACACCATATATTTT. Its translation is CASSEAGRGRDTIYF.

The chain uses TRBV27 and TRBJ2-1, with 10 bases fitting TRBD2. V was pared by 5 bases and J by 2 bases, with 6 bases of the junction left unmatched. The CDR3 covers 16 residues. CDR1 and CDR2 from the germline V gene are MNHEY and SMNVEV (reference sequence). CDR3: CASSTNSGRTYNEQFF. The DNA for the CDR3 is TGTGCCAGCAGTACGAATAGCGGGAGGACCTACAATGAGCAGTTCTTC.

The V call is TRBV10-1, the J call TRBJ2-1; 9 bases are shared with TRBD2. The length of the CDR3 is 16 residues. With V trimmed by 2 bases and J by 6 bases, 8 bases remained unmatched. Germline CDR1 WNHNN, CDR2 SYGVQD (reference sequence). The CDR3, as DNA: TGCGCCAGCAGTGAGCAGCCAGCGGGGGGACTCAATGAGCAGTTCTTC. Protein: CASSEQPAGGLNEQFF.

The CDR3 DNA reads as TGCGCCAGCAGCGTACCCTTACAGGTACCCTTAGACGAGCAGTACTTC. Protein product: CASSVPLQVPLDEQYF. V and J are TRBV5-1 and TRBJ2-7, with D perhaps TRBD1 (5 bases). CDR1 SGHRS and CDR2 YFSETQ come from the germline V gene. Trimming stripped 4 bases from V and 5 bases from J, with 22 bases between. CDR3 size: 16 residues. Together with reference TRBV5-1 and TRBJ2-7, the CDR3 gives the full variable domain: KAGVTQTPRYLIKTRGQQVTLSCSPISGHRSVSWYQQTPGQGLQFLFEYFSETQRNKGNFPGRFSGRQFSNSRSEMNVSTLELGDSALYLCASSVPLQVPLDEQYFGPGTRLTVT.

This clone was seen a few times. Within the sample, other DNA sequences also encode this same CDR3. This sequence joins TRBV5-1 and TRBJ2-3; the D is unclear. The CDR3 totals 14 residues. Per germline, CDR1 SGHRS and CDR2 YFSETQ. Deletions cut 4 bases from V and 0 bases from J, with 9 bases between. The CDR3 DNA reads TGCGCCAGCAGCCCGGGTTTCAGCACAGATACGCAGTATTTT. Protein: CASSPGFSTDTQYF.

There are a few counts of this clone. The genes are TRBV5-1 and TRBJ1-3; possible D gene TRBD1, 6 bases. V lost 3 bases to trimming and J lost 0 bases, with 13 bases between them. The CDR3 is 16 amino acids. From germline, CDR1 is SGHRS and CDR2 YFSETQ. CDR3: CASSSGHPSSGNTIYF. CDR3 DNA: TGCGCCAGCAGCTCGGGACACCCGAGCTCTGGAAACACCATATATTTT.

The chain links TRBV14 to TRBJ2-5, with D possibly matching TRBD2 (7 bases). This CDR3 region has 15 residues. Trimming cost V 5 bases and J 3 bases, with 16 bases left between them. Germline V gene lookup returns CDR1 SGHDN and CDR2 FVKESK. In nucleotides, the CDR3 is TGTGCCAGCAGCGGGAGGGGGACACCCAAAGAGACCCAGTACTTC. Amino acid sequence: CASSGRGTPKETQYF.

The chain carries TRBV6-5 and TRBJ2-6; 7 nucleotides line up with TRBD2. CDR3 length: 16 amino acids. Germline loops: CDR1 MNHEY, CDR2 SVGAGI. With 2 bases clipped from V and 0 bases from J, the junction kept 1 base outside the gene matches. The CDR3 reads CASSYGEGSGANVLTF. CDR3 DNA sequence: TGTGCCAGCAGTTACGGGGAGGGCTCTGGGGCCAACGTCCTGACTTTC.